The clone carrying this T cell receptor beta chain was picked up many times. Its antigen is as yet unknown. The record originates from a study of T cell repertoires in cytomegalovirus infection. Overall study: Indicated by public TCR beta signatures were CMV infection and matching HLA type. Study findings and constraints: Public TCR beta family frequency separated CMV-and-HLA carriers, including in an independent cohort. The study found HLA-C-restricted CMV-specific TCR beta clonotypes dominating the ex vivo response.

One entry per CDR3 protein results from TCRdb running MiXCR on the reads. This table has about 440,000 distinct CDR3 sequences, approximately 30% appearing once. The V and J ends lost 2 bases and 3 bases respectively, with 11 bases between them. Germline-derived CDR1 and CDR2 are SGHVS and FQNEAQ. The CDR3 contains 14 residues. The sample comprised PBMCs. This sequence was found in a human donor in good health (CMV status not recorded). Some clones in this sample may be carry-over from other donors' samples. The gene calls are TRBV7-8 and TRBJ2-7; tentatively, D is TRBD2 (5 bases). CDR3 amino acids: CASSLSGVGYEQYF. The CDR3 coding sequence is TGTGCCAGCAGCTTATCCGGGGTAGGCTACGAGCAGTACTTC.